Shown below are 18 T cell receptor beta chains from a single sample sequenced in a study of molecular identifiers for immune sequencing clone quantification. Each CDR3 protein gets one entry after TCRdb re-called the PCR reads with MiXCR. The data hold around 100,000 distinct CDR3 sequences, with around 33% observed a single time. Input material: naive CD8+ T cells from blood, with Jurkat cell RNA spiked in. Subset indicated: FACS-sorted CD8+CD4-CCR7+CD45RA+ naive T cells. Every receptor here comes from a human donor in good health. Some libraries in this study had Jurkat cell RNA spiked in.

This clonotype is categorized as large (0.1 to 1%). The CDR3 reads CASSLEGLGEQFF. As DNA, the CDR3 is TGTGCCAGCAGCTTAGAGGGCCTCGGTGAGCAGTTCTTC. This chain connects TRBV7-6 to TRBJ2-1, with D unresolved. Trimming stripped 1 base from V and 9 bases from J, with 10 bases between. Germline CDR1 is SGHVS and CDR2 is FNYEAQ. The CDR3 spans 13 residues.

This clonotype was detected only a few times. For the CDR3, the DNA is TGTGCCAGCAGTGGCCGACAGGCCTTGGGCGAGCAGTACTTC. This sequence encodes CASSGRQALGEQYF. This chain connects TRBV6-6 to TRBJ2-7; D is possibly TRBD1 (6 bases). The germline V gene encodes CDR1 MNHNY and CDR2 SVGAGI (reference sequence). CDR3 length equals 14 residues. V was trimmed by 5 bases and J by 6 bases, leaving 17 bases between them.

Details on this clonotype: A much larger clone differs by one base, so this may be a read error. This chain links TRBV4-3 with TRBJ1-4; D uncertain. Between the trimmed V and J ends, which lost 2 bases and 4 bases, there was a span of 8 bases. Germline lookup yields CDR1 LGHNA and CDR2 YSLEER. The CDR3 has 14 amino acids. The CDR3 region is CASSQRRYNEKLFF. The CDR3 nucleotides are TGCGCCAGCAGCCAACGGCGGTATAATGAAAAACTGTTTTTT.

This clonotype was found many times. The rearrangement uses TRBV7-2 and TRBJ2-5; D may be TRBD1 or TRBD2 (6 bases each). The CDR3 length is 14 residues. Germline assignment: CDR1 SGHTA and CDR2 FQGNSA. V lost 4 bases and J 5 bases, leaving 14 bases between the germline ends. CDR3: CASSSLGGLETQYF. CDR3 DNA sequence: TGTGCCAGCAGCTCCCTCGGGGGCCTGGAGACCCAGTACTTC.

On this clonotype: At one end the junction does not follow the germline gene, possibly because of a read error. The rearrangement links TRBV7-9 to TRBJ1-2, with a possible D match to TRBD1 (5 bases). The CDR3 has 17 amino acids. CDR1 is SEHNR, CDR2 FQNEAQ, per germline (reference sequence). For the CDR3, the DNA is TGTGCCAGCAGCCCAGAGGAGGGGTTAACACCATTTGTTGGCTGCACCTTC. Protein product: CASSPEEGLTPFVGCTF.

Concerning this clonotype itself: One end of the junction fails to match germline, which may point to a read error. This sequence joins TRBV27 and TRBJ2-7; 13 bases fit TRBD2. CDR1 MNHEY and CDR2 SMNVEV come from the germline V gene (reference sequence). The CDR3 totals 16 residues. CDR3 amino acids: CASSLSGLAGVEEQYF. The CDR3 bases are TGTGCCAGCAGTCTATCAGGACTAGCGGGAGTTGAGGAGCAGTACTTC.

This clonotype has just a few counts. The chain uses TRBV12-3 or TRBV12-4 and TRBJ1-6; D ambiguous. CDR3 length: 15 amino acids. V lost 3 bases to trimming and J lost 6 bases, with 12 bases between them. CDR3 DNA sequence: TGTGCCAGCAGTTTCTTCCCCGGCTTTAATTCACCCCTCCACTTT. It yields the protein CASSFFPGFNSPLHF.

This clonotype appeared many times. V gene TRBV6-6 combines with J gene TRBJ2-5; 8 positions agree with TRBD2. Germline V CDR1 and CDR2: MNHNY, SVGAGI (reference sequence). CDR3 length: 15 amino acids. V shed 6 bases and J 2 bases; nucleotides not matched to a gene: 8. CDR3 region: CASSKIAGNQETQYF. The CDR3 DNA sequence: TGTGCCAGCAGCAAGATAGCGGGAAATCAAGAGACCCAGTACTTC.

V gene TRBV6-2 or TRBV6-3 combines with J gene TRBJ2-3, with D maybe TRBD2 (5 bases). The V end lost 2 bases, the J end lost 4 bases, and 10 bases lay between the germline ends. Germline-derived CDR1 and CDR2 are MNHEY and SVGEGT. The CDR3 is 14 amino acids. This chain's CDR3 is CASSYRGSADTQYF. DNA for the CDR3: TGTGCCAGCAGTTACCGCGGGTCGGCAGATACGCAGTATTTT.

The genes are TRBV29-1 and TRBJ1-5; D might be TRBD1 (6 bases). Germline V CDR1 and CDR2: SQVTM, ANQGSEA. The CDR3 covers 14 residues. This CDR3 reads CGGRTGGPDQPQHF. CDR3 DNA sequence: TGCGGCGGGAGGACCGGGGGGCCGGATCAGCCCCAGCATTTT.

This chain uses TRBV28 with TRBJ2-7, with D maybe TRBD2 (5 bases). The germline V gene has CDR1 MDHEN and CDR2 SYDVKM. V lost 10 bases to trimming and J lost 6 bases, with 25 bases between them. The CDR3 runs 15 residues. The CDR3 sequence is CATTLRLPTHFEQYF. The CDR3 DNA is TGTGCCACCACTTTGAGACTACCAACTCATTTCGAGCAGTACTTC.

This clonotype was seen a single time. Just one base apart from a much larger clone, this may be a read error. For the CDR3, the DNA is TGTGCCAGCATCGACTACGGTCCTAGCACAGATACGCAGTATTTT. It encodes CASIDYGPSTDTQYF. This sequence joins TRBV28 and TRBJ2-3; D may be TRBD2 (5 bases). The CDR3 sequence is 15 residues long. The V gene lost 7 bases and the J gene lost 0 bases, with 14 bases spanning the gap. Germline CDR1 and CDR2: MDHEN and SYDVKM.

V usage is TRBV13 and J usage is TRBJ2-3; TRBD1 is a possible D gene (6 bases). The CDR3 covers 18 residues. V was trimmed by 1 base and J by 2 bases, leaving 19 bases between them. Germline lookup yields CDR1 PRHDT and CDR2 FYEKMQ (reference sequence). The CDR3 region is CASSLEDHQDRDTDTQYF. The CDR3 DNA follows: TGTGCCAGCAGCTTAGAGGACCACCAGGACAGAGACACAGATACGCAGTATTTT.

With regard to this clonotype: This may arise from a read error, as a much more abundant clone is one base away. The CDR3 bases are TGCGCCAGCAGCCAAAAATGGACAGGAGTTCTAGAGACCCAGTACTTC. It codes for CASSQKWTGVLETQYF. V gene TRBV5-1 combines with J gene TRBJ2-5; TRBD1 matches at 7 bases. The CDR3 length is 16 residues. The ends lost 4 bases at V and 4 bases at J; junction bases unmatched: 13. Germline loops: CDR1 SGHRS, CDR2 YFSETQ.

Comments on this clonotype: Since a much larger clone is just one base distant, this may be a read error. The chain combines TRBV6-2 or TRBV6-3 with TRBJ2-2; D remains unclear. Germline V gene sequence: CDR1 MNHEY, CDR2 SVGEGT. The CDR3 is made up of 13 amino acids. CDR3 region: CASKKANAGELFF. CDR3 nucleotides: TGTGCCAGCAAGAAGGCGAACGCCGGGGAGCTGTTTTTT.

The genes are TRBV5-6 and TRBJ1-1; the D is unclear. The CDR3 totals 13 residues. Per the germline V gene, CDR1 is SGHDT and CDR2 is YYEEEE. V was clipped by 1 base and J by 5 bases, with 9 bases between them. CDR3 residues: CASSLNQKTEAFF. The CDR3 region has the DNA TGTGCCAGCAGCTTGAATCAGAAGACTGAAGCTTTCTTT.

This clonotype was detected ten times or more. This chain joins TRBV6-2 or TRBV6-3 and TRBJ2-3, with 7 bases identical to TRBD1. Per the germline V gene, CDR1 is MNHEY and CDR2 is SVGEGT. Trimming cost V 10 bases and J 0 bases; bases outside gene matches: 7. This CDR3 region has 14 residues. The CDR3 loop reads CATTDRTSTDTQYF. DNA of the CDR3: TGTGCCACCACGGACAGGACTAGCACAGATACGCAGTATTTT.

This sequence joins TRBV27 and TRBJ2-5; unclear D gene. The CDR3 totals 13 residues. The germline gives CDR1 MNHEY, CDR2 SMNVEV (reference sequence). V gave up 10 bases and J gave up 4 bases, with 16 bases separating them. CDR3 residues: CATGPLVGETQYF. Written as DNA, the CDR3 is TGTGCCACCGGTCCATTAGTGGGAGAGACCCAGTACTTC.